The clone carrying this T cell receptor gamma chain is judged large. Its antigen is undetermined. For each case, the template was genomic DNA from ten roughly 4.6-µm formalin-fixed paraffin-embedded scrolls. This specimen comes from a study of intestinal T cells in coeliac disease. Across the whole study: In the TRG cohort, coeliac patients were much younger than controls. Points from the study as a whole: Multiple copies of a CDR3 amino acid sequence may be PCR duplicates. All 20 or so biopsies were correctly classified by TRD kmer clustering.

LymphoTrack primers amplified TRG sequences from about 200 ng of biopsy DNA. TCRdb re-called the multiplex PCR reads using CATT. The repertoire holds about 730 gamma-chain clones, with 47% as singletons. Germline V gene lookup returns CDR1 VTNTFY and CDR2 YDVSTARD (reference sequence). Trimming cost V 3 bases and J 16 bases; bases outside gene matches: 6. The CDR3 contains 9 residues. This receptor was identified in a human donor with celiac disease. The J gene is TRGJ1 or TRGJ2, the V gene TRGV3. Source material: a duodenal biopsy. The CDR3 reads CATWDGRLF. The CDR3 DNA is TGTGCCACCTGGGACGGGCGCCTCTTT.